This passage covers 26 T cell receptor beta chains from one sample sequenced in a study of spatial heterogeneity in lung cancer. TCRdb re-called the 5' RACE reads through MiXCR, storing one row per CDR3 protein. This table holds 20,000 to 25,000 distinct CDR3 sequences, under 8% found once. The time point is: sample taken at primary tumor resection. Extraction of whole RNA from tumor, nontumor lung or frozen PBMC preceded unsorted sequencing. The sample consisted of PBMCs, taken at surgery. The origin of the receptors is a male donor with early-stage non-small cell lung cancer.

A few counts support this clonotype. This rearrangement joins TRBV7-2 to TRBJ2-7; 8 bases are shared with TRBD2. The J segment lost 4 bases and the V segment lost 4 bases, leaving 9 bases of the junction unmatched. Germline assignment: CDR1 SGHTA and CDR2 FQGNSA. CDR3 size: 15 residues. DNA for the CDR3: TGTGCCAGCAGCTCCCGGCCGGGAGGGGGATACGAGCAGTACTTC. It translates to CASSSRPGGGYEQYF. Variable domain in full (rest from reference TRBV7-2 and TRBJ2-7): GAGVSQSPSNKVTEKGKDVELRCDPISGHTALYWYRQSLGQGLEFLIYFQGNSAPDKSGLPSDRFSAERTGGSVSTLTIQRTQQEDSAVYLCASSSRPGGGYEQYFGPGTRLTVT.

The table lists this clonotype with a few counts. The chain joins TRBV6-2 or TRBV6-3 to TRBJ2-7, with 10 bases that match TRBD1. The CDR3 sequence is 14 residues long. The germline V gene encodes CDR1 MNHEY and CDR2 SVGEGT. J was trimmed by 4 bases and V by 5 bases; bases with no gene match: 5. DNA of the CDR3: TGTGCCAGCAGTACCGGGACAGGGGTTTACGAGCAGTACTTC. Its protein product is CASSTGTGVYEQYF.

In this sample, this clonotype is medium-sized. This chain uses TRBV29-1 with TRBJ2-7; TRBD1 or TRBD2 may be the D gene (5 bases each). The CDR3 is 16 residues long. Germline CDR1 and CDR2: SQVTM and ANQGSEA. Trimming pared 5 bases from V and 1 base from J, leaving 21 bases between. The CDR3: CSVWDPKVMVSYEQYV. In nucleotides, the CDR3 is TGCAGCGTTTGGGACCCTAAAGTGATGGTGTCCTACGAGCAGTACGTC.

The chain has TRBV11-2 and TRBJ2-3; 7 bases align to TRBD2. This CDR3 has 15 residues. Per germline, CDR1 SGHAT and CDR2 FQNNGV. With 3 bases clipped from V and 6 bases from J, the junction kept 9 bases outside the gene matches. As DNA, the CDR3 is TGTGCCAGCAGCTTGGGACTACCCGTAAGGGATACGCAGTATTTT. Encoded protein: CASSLGLPVRDTQYF.

This CDR3 is CASSGPGQGWTEAFF. The CDR3 DNA is TGTGCCAGCAGCGGACCGGGACAGGGTTGGACTGAAGCTTTCTTT. The chain links TRBV7-2 to TRBJ1-1; TRBD1 agrees at 9 bases. In germline, CDR1 is SGHTA, CDR2 FQGNSA. The CDR3 has 15 residues. The J segment lost 5 bases and the V segment lost 5 bases, leaving 9 bases of the junction unmatched.

In this sample, this clonotype turned up many times. The J gene is TRBJ2-7, the V gene TRBV7-9; possibly TRBD1 or TRBD2 for D (5 bases each). CDR1 is SEHNR and CDR2 is FQNEAQ in the germline V gene (reference sequence). The V end was cut by 6 bases, the J end by 1 base, with 13 bases between. The CDR3 is 14 amino acids. CDR3: CASRSGTESYEQYF. In DNA, the CDR3 is TGTGCCAGCAGGTCCGGGACGGAGTCCTACGAGCAGTACTTC.

The chain joins TRBV5-5 to TRBJ1-2; D unresolved. The V and J ends lost 0 bases and 3 bases respectively, with 9 bases between them. Germline CDR1 reads SGHKS; CDR2 reads YYEKEE (reference sequence). This CDR3 spans 14 amino acids. This chain's CDR3 is CASSLGVRYYGYTF. CDR3 nucleotide sequence: TGTGCCAGCAGCTTGGGGGTCAGGTACTATGGCTACACCTTC.

This clonotype was detected a few times. This rearrangement joins TRBV2 to TRBJ2-1, with TRBD2 identical over 9 bases. CDR1 is SNHLY and CDR2 is FYNNEI in the germline V gene. The CDR3 has 16 amino acids. J lost 4 bases, V lost 3 bases, and 7 bases had no gene match. The CDR3 bases are TGTGCCAGCAGTGATGCTAGCGGGGCTCTGTACAATGAGCAGTTCTTC. Translating gives CASSDASGALYNEQFF.

The chain carries TRBV12-3 or TRBV12-4 and TRBJ1-1, with D unresolved. The CDR3 length is 12 residues. The ends were cut back, 8 bases at V and 0 bases at J, with 7 bases in the middle. In DNA, the CDR3 is TGTGCCAGCGGGAAACTGAACACTGAAGCTTTCTTT. Its translation is CASGKLNTEAFF.

The chain combines TRBV12-3 or TRBV12-4 with TRBJ1-3; the D is unclear. The CDR3 covers 15 residues. V was shortened by 4 bases and J by 0 bases, with 10 bases between the two germline ends. The CDR3 is CASSSGVSSGNTIYF. CDR3 bases: TGTGCCAGCAGTTCCGGGGTCTCCTCTGGAAACACCATATATTTT.

This clonotype ranks as medium-sized. The rearrangement uses TRBV25-1 and TRBJ1-2, with D possibly matching TRBD1 (6 bases). Germline values: CDR1 MGHDK, CDR2 SYGVNS. This CDR3 region has 16 residues. The ends were cut back, 2 bases at V and 2 bases at J, with 15 bases in the middle. CDR3 region: CASSEKGGDLNYGYTF. For the CDR3, the DNA is TGTGCCAGCAGTGAAAAAGGGGGGGATTTAAACTATGGCTACACCTTC.

The V call is TRBV23-1, the J call TRBJ1-5; D call uncertain. TRBV23-1 is given ORF status, its function remaining uncertain. Trimming pared 5 bases from V and 1 base from J, leaving 6 bases between. This CDR3 has 13 residues. The CDR3 sequence is CASSDYSNQPQHF. The CDR3 DNA reads as TGCGCCAGCAGTGATTACAGCAATCAGCCCCAGCATTTT.

This clonotype was detected many times. The chain is built from TRBV5-1 and TRBJ2-7; either TRBD1 or TRBD2 may supply D (5 bases each). This CDR3 region has 14 residues. Germline CDR1 SGHRS, CDR2 YFSETQ. Trimming took off 7 bases at V and 0 bases at J, with 14 bases between the two ends. CDR3 amino acids: CASAPGPASYEQYF. CDR3 sequence (DNA): TGCGCCAGCGCTCCGGGACCGGCCTCCTACGAGCAGTACTTC.

The chain combines TRBV6-7 with TRBJ1-5, with 10 bases aligning to TRBD1. TRBV6-7 is an ORF, with its function uncertain. CDR3 length equals 14 residues. The J segment lost 5 bases and the V segment lost 7 bases, leaving 5 bases of the junction unmatched. Here the CDR3 DNA reads TGTGCCAGCAAGCTGGACAGGGGGGATCAGCCCCAGCATTTT. This codes for CASKLDRGDQPQHF.

This clonotype was seen a few times. The chain carries TRBV20-1 and TRBJ2-3; TRBD2 matches 11 bases. V dropped 7 bases and J dropped 2; count of bases not matched to a gene: 11. Germline V gene sequence: CDR1 DFQATT, CDR2 SNEGSKA (reference sequence). This CDR3 comprises 16 residues. CDR3 protein: CSGAVPGLADTDTQYF. Here the CDR3 DNA reads TGCAGTGGGGCGGTCCCGGGACTAGCGGACACAGATACGCAGTATTTT.

This sequence joins TRBV2 and TRBJ2-2, with TRBD2 identical over 12 bases. V lost 6 bases to trimming and J lost 6 bases; unmatched junction nucleotides: 8. The germline V gene encodes CDR1 SNHLY and CDR2 FYNNEI. CDR3 length: 16 amino acids. CDR3 DNA sequence: TGTGCCAGCAGAGAGCGGACTAGCGGGATGGCCGGGGAGCTGTTTTTT. This sequence encodes CASRERTSGMAGELFF.

This chain links TRBV12-3 or TRBV12-4 with TRBJ2-6, with TRBD1 matching 8 bases. This CDR3 is built from 19 residues. Unmatched junction bases numbered 13, after V lost 4 bases and J lost 2 bases. The CDR3, as DNA: TGTGCCAGCAGTTCCTCTCAACTCCGCAGGGGGCCTGGGGCCAACGTCCTGACTTTC. Its translation: CASSSSQLRRGPGANVLTF.

This clonotype has a count of ten or more. The V gene is TRBV5-1, the J gene TRBJ2-5; 9 bases are a match to TRBD2. The ends lost 7 bases at V and 6 bases at J; junction bases unmatched: 7. From germline, CDR1 is SGHRS and CDR2 YFSETQ. The CDR3 totals 13 residues. CDR3 in DNA: TGCGCCAGCTCCGGGACTAGCACCCAGACCCAGTACTTC. It is translated as CASSGTSTQTQYF.

The chain couples TRBV14 to TRBJ2-3, with D tentatively TRBD2 (6 bases). The ends were cut back, 2 bases at V and 1 base at J, with 19 bases in the middle. Germline V lookup: CDR1 SGHDN, CDR2 FVKESK. The CDR3 contains 18 residues. CDR3 coding DNA: TGTGCCAGCAGCCAACGGAGGGGCGGGCAGGGAGGCACAGATACGCAGTATTTT. Translated, it gives CASSQRRGGQGGTDTQYF.

This clonotype was counted only a few times. J is TRBJ2-3 and V is TRBV7-8; tentatively, D is TRBD2 (5 bases). Germline lookup yields CDR1 SGHVS and CDR2 FQNEAQ. V was clipped by 6 bases and J by 1 base, with 14 bases between them. This CDR3 has 15 amino acids. In DNA, the CDR3 is TGTGCCAGCAGTAGGTGGCGGGCCGGCACAGATACGCAGTATTTT. It specifies CASSRWRAGTDTQYF.

The chain uses TRBV11-2 and TRBJ1-4, with 7 bases identical to TRBD1. Trimming removed 5 bases from V and 4 bases from J; junction bases left unmatched: 7. The length of the CDR3 is 15 residues. CDR1 and CDR2 (germline): SGHAT, FQNNGV. The CDR3 here is CASSHRTGLNEKLFF. The CDR3 region has the DNA TGTGCCAGCAGCCACCGGACAGGCCTTAATGAAAAACTGTTTTTT. Variable domain in full (rest from reference TRBV11-2 and TRBJ1-4): EAGVAQSPRYKIIEKRQSVAFWCNPISGHATLYWYQQILGQGPKLLIQFQNNGVVDDSQLPKDRFSAERLKGVDSTLKIQPAKLEDSAVYLCASSHRTGLNEKLFFGSGTQLSVL.

This clonotype was observed a handful of times. The junction departs from germline at one end; a sequencing error may be responsible. The CDR3 protein is CTSSPLPDSISYNEQFF. In nucleotides, the CDR3 is TGTACCAGCAGCCCCCTGCCCGACAGCATCTCCTACAATGAGCAGTTCTTC. J is TRBJ2-1 and V is TRBV7-9; weak D call: TRBD1 (5 bases). CDR3 length: 17 amino acids. Germline V lookup: CDR1 SEHNR, CDR2 FQNEAQ (reference sequence).

The gene calls are TRBV3-1 and TRBJ1-1; D not certain. The V gene lost 4 bases and the J gene lost 0 bases, with 9 bases spanning the gap. This CDR3 spans 14 amino acids. Germline loops: CDR1 LGHDT, CDR2 YNNKEL (reference sequence). The CDR3 DNA sequence: TGTGCCAGCAGCCCCGTAGGCATGAACACTGAAGCTTTCTTT. It is translated as CASSPVGMNTEAFF. Full variable domain (rest looked up from reference TRBV3-1 and TRBJ1-1): DTAVSQTPKYLVTQMGNDKSIKCEQNLGHDTMYWYKQDSKKFLKIMFSYNNKELIINETVPNRFSPKSPDKAHLNLHINSLELGDSAVYFCASSPVGMNTEAFFGQGTRLTVV.

In its sample, this clonotype was seen a few times. The chain joins TRBV27 to TRBJ1-6; no clear D gene. CDR1 and CDR2 (germline): MNHEY, SMNVEV (reference sequence). Deletions cut 0 bases from V and 5 bases from J, with 8 bases between. The CDR3 contains 15 residues. In DNA, the CDR3 is TGTGCCAGCAGTTTATCGGGAGTGAATAATTCACCCCTCCACTTT. It specifies CASSLSGVNNSPLHF.

This clonotype was detected many times. The gene calls are TRBV3-1 and TRBJ1-1, with 7 positions matching TRBD1. The germline V gene encodes CDR1 LGHDT and CDR2 YNNKEL (reference sequence). V lost 7 bases and J lost 6; bases outside the gene matches: 5. The CDR3 loop spans 12 amino acids. As DNA, the CDR3 is TGTGCCAGCAAGAACAGGGGCCCTGAAGCTTTCTTT. Translation gives CASKNRGPEAFF.

This clonotype was observed many times. The genes are TRBV6-6 and TRBJ1-1; no clear D. Trimming removed 5 bases from V and 4 bases from J, with 5 bases in between. CDR3 length: 11 amino acids. Germline CDR1 MNHNY, CDR2 SVGAGI (reference sequence). The CDR3 bases are TGTGCCAGCAGTGCCCGCACTGAAGCTTTCTTT. Translation: CASSARTEAFF.